These 24 T cell receptor beta chains originate from one sample sequenced in a study of immune cell composition in non-small cell lung cancer. Libraries were prepared by immunoSEQ multiplex PCR; TCRdb keeps only in-frame clonotypes and omits some of them. There are around 1,500 clones in the sample; about nine tenths occur only once, and around 4.1% lies in the top ten. Sequenced input: lung tumor tissue. The receptor set was obtained from a human donor with non-small cell lung cancer.

The chain uses TRBV29-1 and TRBJ2-5; the match to TRBD1 covers 7 bases. Germline V gives CDR1 SQVTM, CDR2 ANQGSEA. The CDR3 contains 15 residues. After removal of 6 bases from V and 2 bases from J, the junction contained 12 bases not matched to a gene. DNA of the CDR3: TGCAGCGTAGCCCTGAATCCAGGGGGACAAGAGACCCAGTACTTC. This translates into CSVALNPGGQETQYF. Full variable domain (outside the CDR3, taken from reference TRBV29-1 and TRBJ2-5): SAVISQKPSRDICQRGTSLTIQCQVDSQVTMMFWYRQQPGQSLTLIATANQGSEATYESGFVIDKFPISRPNLTFSTLTVSNMSPEDSSIYLCSVALNPGGQETQYFGPGTRLLVL.

About this clone itself: The junction departs from germline at one end; a sequencing error may be responsible. Other DNA sequences from this sample encode an identical CDR3 as well. The chain carries TRBV4-1 and TRBJ1-2; 8 bases agree with TRBD1. Germline V gives CDR1 MGHRA, CDR2 YSYEKL. CDR3 length: 13 residues. The CDR3 bases are TGCGCCAGTAGCCAAGATGGGGACAGGGGCTACACCTTC. This codes for CASSQDGDRGYTF.

The CDR3 DNA reads as TGTGCCAGCTCATCGATAACCGGGACAGAGTATGGCTACACCTTC. This codes for CASSSITGTEYGYTF. The chain is built from TRBV18 and TRBJ1-2; 7 bases are shared with TRBD1. Trimming took 5 bases from V and 5 from J; bases not matched to a gene: 11. CDR1 is KGHSH and CDR2 is LQKENI in the germline V gene. This CDR3 spans 15 amino acids.

The chain recombines TRBV5-5 with TRBJ2-1, with TRBD2 matching 16 bases. V dropped 9 bases and J dropped 10; count of bases not matched to a gene: 7. CDR1 and CDR2 (germline): SGHKS, YYEKEE (reference sequence). The CDR3 extends over 14 amino acids. CDR3 DNA sequence: TGTGCCACGGGACTAGCGGGGGGGGTGCGAGAGCAGTTCTTC. Translation: CATGLAGGVREQFF.

The chain links TRBV7-3 to TRBJ1-2; TRBD1 matches 10 bases. This CDR3 is 15 amino acids long. The V segment lost 5 bases and the J segment 3 bases; nucleotides outside the gene matches: 6. Germline CDR1 is SGHTA and CDR2 is FQGTGA. In DNA, the CDR3 is TGTGCCAGCAGCCCTAGACAGGGGGCGGACTATGGCTACACCTTC. This sequence encodes CASSPRQGADYGYTF.

The chain joins TRBV9 to TRBJ2-5; weak D call: TRBD2 (6 bases). V was cut by 0 bases and J by 5 bases, with 14 bases left in between. The length of the CDR3 is 15 residues. Per the germline V gene, CDR1 is SGDLS and CDR2 is YYNGEE. For the CDR3, the DNA is TGTGCCAGCAGCGTAGGGGACCCCGGGGGTGAGACCCAGTACTTC. Its protein is CASSVGDPGGETQYF. The entire variable domain, with the rest obtained from reference TRBV9 and TRBJ2-5, is as follows: DSGVTQTPKHLITATGQRVTLRCSPRSGDLSVYWYQQSLDQGLQFLIQYYNGEERAKGNILERFSAQQFPDLHSELNLSSLELGDSALYFCASSVGDPGGETQYFGPGTRLLVL.

The chain carries TRBV19 and TRBJ2-1, with 9 bases identical to TRBD1. V gave up 4 bases and J gave up 9 bases; unmatched junction bases: 10. This CDR3 contains 15 residues. The germline CDR1 and CDR2 sequences are LNHDA and SQIVND (reference sequence). The CDR3 here is CASSNRGRVSVEQFF. CDR3 DNA: TGTGCCAGTAGTAACAGGGGGCGCGTCTCGGTTGAGCAGTTCTTC.

The chain couples TRBV30 to TRBJ1-1; D is unresolved. Trimming left V 0 bases short and J 7 bases short, with 6 bases between. The length of the CDR3 is 11 residues. Germline V gives CDR1 GTSNPN, CDR2 SVGIG (reference sequence). CDR3 in amino acids: CAWSVYGEAFF. CDR3 DNA: TGTGCCTGGAGTGTCTACGGTGAAGCTTTCTTT.

The CDR3 reads CASRESPGQETQYF. CDR3 in DNA: TGTGCCAGTAGAGAAAGCCCCGGCCAAGAGACCCAGTACTTC. The chain combines TRBV19 with TRBJ2-5; D is uncertain. The CDR3 runs to 14 residues. The V and J ends lost 6 bases and 1 base respectively, with 12 bases between them. CDR1 and CDR2 (germline): LNHDA, SQIVND (reference sequence).

The chain is built from TRBV23-1 and TRBJ1-1; tentatively, D is TRBD1 (5 bases). TRBV23-1 is flagged as an ORF with uncertain function. Trimming removed 0 bases from V and 0 bases from J, with 14 bases in between. The CDR3 is 17 residues long. The CDR3 reads CASSQSTGVFMNTEAFF. The CDR3 nucleotides read TGCGCCAGCAGTCAATCAACGGGGGTTTTCATGAACACTGAAGCTTTCTTT.

This chain joins TRBV6-1 and TRBJ2-1; a possible D gene is TRBD2 (6 bases). This CDR3 contains 13 residues. Trimming left V 7 bases short and J 4 bases short, with 11 bases between. Germline V CDR1 and CDR2: MNHNS, SASEGT. The DNA for the CDR3 is TGTGCCAGCACTTACGCGGGGTACAATGAGCAGTTCTTC. This codes for CASTYAGYNEQFF.

The chain carries TRBV7-6 and TRBJ2-5, with D hard to call. The V end was cut by 2 bases, the J end by 1 base, with 8 bases between. The CDR3 is 14 residues long. From germline, CDR1 is SGHVS and CDR2 FNYEAQ. CDR3 sequence (DNA): TGTGCCAGCAGCTTACTTACTTCCCAAGAGACCCAGTACTTC. It encodes CASSLLTSQETQYF.

The chain joins TRBV7-2 to TRBJ1-1, with D possibly matching TRBD1 (5 bases). CDR3 size: 15 residues. Germline assignment: CDR1 SGHTA and CDR2 FQGNSA. Between the trimmed V and J ends, which lost 0 bases and 4 bases, there was a span of 12 bases. The chain's CDR3 is CASSLATELPTEAFF. The CDR3 nucleotides are TGTGCCAGCAGCTTAGCGACAGAGCTCCCCACTGAAGCTTTCTTT.

J is TRBJ1-4 and V is TRBV15; TRBD1 might be the D (5 bases). V lost 6 bases and J lost 9, with 17 bases in between. The CDR3 consists of 14 residues. Per the germline V gene, CDR1 is LNHNV and CDR2 is YYDKDF (reference sequence). CDR3 amino acids: CATRPPGEGQKLFF. The CDR3 DNA follows: TGTGCCACCAGGCCCCCGGGGGAGGGGCAAAAACTGTTTTTT.

The chain links TRBV7-3 to TRBJ2-3; D is uncertain. V shed 1 base and J shed 5 bases, with 10 bases lying between them. CDR1 is SGHTA and CDR2 is FQGTGA in the germline V gene. This CDR3 region has 14 residues. DNA for the CDR3: TGTGCCAGCAGCTTAATGTCCACTCGAGATACGCAGTATTTT. It specifies CASSLMSTRDTQYF.

This clone was observed a few times. The CDR3, as DNA: TGTGCCAGCAGCCAAGATGGCAGCGGGAGGACCGGGGAGCTGTTTTTT. Translating gives CASSQDGSGRTGELFF. The gene calls are TRBV4-2 and TRBJ2-2; TRBD2 matches at 9 bases. The J segment lost 5 bases and the V segment lost 0 bases, leaving 4 bases of the junction unmatched. The V gene's germline CDR1 is LGHNA and CDR2 YNFKEQ. The CDR3 is 16 amino acids.

This CDR3 reads CATSRGTGSGGYTF. The CDR3 bases are TGTGCCACCAGCAGAGGAACAGGTTCGGGCGGCTACACCTTC. The rearrangement joins TRBV15 to TRBJ1-2; perhaps TRBD1 as D (5 bases). V lost 1 base and J 8 bases, leaving 14 bases between the germline ends. Germline CDR1 LNHNV, CDR2 YYDKDF (reference sequence). The CDR3 runs to 14 residues. Combining the CDR3 with reference TRBV15 and TRBJ1-2 gives the whole variable domain DAMVIQNPRYQVTQFGKPVTLSCSQTLNHNVMYWYQQKSSQAPKLLFHYYDKDFNNEADTPDNFQSRRPNTSFCFLDIRSPGLGDTAMYLCATSRGTGSGGYTFGSGTRLTVV.

This rearrangement joins TRBV7-9 to TRBJ2-5; 7 bases map to TRBD2. There are 13 residues in the CDR3. The germline V gene encodes CDR1 SEHNR and CDR2 FQNEAQ (reference sequence). Losses at the gene ends were 3 bases for V and 3 bases for J; bases not matched to a gene: 1. The CDR3 DNA reads as TGTGCCAGCAGCTTCACTAGCGAAGAGACCCAGTACTTC. Translating it yields CASSFTSEETQYF. The full variable domain, rest sourced from reference TRBV7-9 and TRBJ2-5, is DTGVSQNPRHKITKRGQNVTFRCDPISEHNRLYWYRQTLGQGPEFLTYFQNEAQLEKSRLLSDRFSAERPKGSFSTLEIQRTEQGDSAMYLCASSFTSEETQYFGPGTRLLVL.

The V gene is TRBV5-3, the J gene TRBJ2-1, with 11 bases identical to TRBD2. TRBV5-3 is an open reading frame whose function is uncertain. The J segment lost 14 bases and the V segment lost 1 base, leaving 5 bases of the junction unmatched. The CDR3 has 13 amino acids. The CDR3 protein is CARSLSSGRAEFF. DNA of the CDR3: TGTGCCAGAAGCTTGAGTAGCGGGAGGGCCGAGTTCTTC.

This rearrangement joins TRBV7-9 to TRBJ1-2; 7 nucleotides agree with TRBD1. From germline, CDR1 is SEHNR and CDR2 FQNEAQ (reference sequence). The CDR3 has 14 residues. The V gene end was trimmed by 5 bases and the J gene end by 3 bases; junction bases not matched to a gene: 6. CDR3 sequence reads: CASSQQGKDYGYTF. DNA for the CDR3: TGTGCCAGCAGCCAACAGGGGAAGGACTATGGCTACACCTTC. The whole variable domain, remainder taken from reference TRBV7-9 and TRBJ1-2, is DTGVSQNPRHKITKRGQNVTFRCDPISEHNRLYWYRQTLGQGPEFLTYFQNEAQLEKSRLLSDRFSAERPKGSFSTLEIQRTEQGDSAMYLCASSQQGKDYGYTFGSGTRLTVV.

This chain joins TRBV6-5 and TRBJ2-7; 8 bases align to TRBD1. J was trimmed by 13 bases and V by 4 bases; bases with no gene match: 15. The CDR3 consists of 14 residues. Germline values: CDR1 MNHEY, CDR2 SVGAGI. Written as DNA, the CDR3 is TGTGCCAGCAGTTCAGGATTGACAGGGGCGGGTAAATACTTC. Its translation: CASSSGLTGAGKYF.

This rearrangement joins TRBV9 to TRBJ2-3; 8 bases align to TRBD2. Trimming at V came to 4 bases and at J to 6 bases, leaving 4 bases not matched to a gene. This CDR3 has 13 amino acids. The germline CDR1 and CDR2 sequences are SGDLS and YYNGEE. The chain's CDR3 is CASSRTSMDTQYF. CDR3 DNA: TGTGCCAGCAGCCGGACTAGCATGGATACGCAGTATTTT.

The chain links TRBV18 to TRBJ2-7, with 9 positions matching TRBD1. V was clipped by 1 base and J by 1 base; unmatched bases: 5. CDR3 size: 16 residues. The germline V gene encodes CDR1 KGHSH and CDR2 LQKENI. DNA of the CDR3: TGTGCCAGCTCACCACGGCTACAGGGGGCATCCTACGAGCAGTACTTC. This sequence encodes CASSPRLQGASYEQYF.

The count of this clone is one. The rearrangement joins TRBV6-5 to TRBJ2-7; D is possibly TRBD2 (5 bases). Looked up from germline, CDR1 is MNHEY and CDR2 is SVGAGI. The germline V and J ends were trimmed by 4 bases and 6 bases, with 10 bases remaining between them. The CDR3 spans 12 residues. CDR3 in amino acids: CASSSDGSEQYF. In DNA form, the CDR3 reads TGTGCCAGCAGTTCGGATGGGAGCGAGCAGTACTTC.